This is a list of T cell receptor beta chains from one sample in a study of vaccination and CD4 T cells after COVID-19. Antigens for these TCRs are unknown. Via MiXCR, TCRdb re-called the PCR reads, giving one row per CDR3 protein. The repertoire includes almost 20,000 distinct CDR3 sequences, about 50% of them detected once, and 9.6% sits in the top ten. Sequencing was performed on CD4+ T cells from blood, cultured in vitro. These receptors all come from a human donor who had recovered from COVID-19. Each CDR3 is given with its conserved first and last residue. Fields, in order: J gene, D gene, V gene, clone size, CDR3 DNA, CDR3 protein. The D gene is left open where the match is weak. Only some rows state a clone size, as once, few, many or a class for expanded clones.

j_call: TRBJ1-2
d_call: -
v_call: TRBV14
clone_size: -
cdr3_nt: TGTGCCAGCAGCCTTTGGTTCAAGATCCGATCATATGGCTACACCTTC
cdr3_aa: CASSLWFKIRSYGYTF

j_call: TRBJ2-1
d_call: -
v_call: TRBV6-5
clone_size: -
cdr3_nt: TGTGCCAGCAGTTATACCCCAAGCTACTCCTACAATGAGCAGTTCTTC
cdr3_aa: CASSYTPSYSYNEQFF

j_call: TRBJ2-1
d_call: TRBD1
v_call: TRBV27
clone_size: -
cdr3_nt: TGTGCCAGCAGTTTAGAGGACAGGAATGAGCAGTTCTTC
cdr3_aa: CASSLEDRNEQFF

j_call: TRBJ1-5
d_call: -
v_call: TRBV7-9
clone_size: -
cdr3_nt: TGTGCCAGCAGCTTAGGACAGATCGGGAGGAATCAGCCCCAGCATTTT
cdr3_aa: CASSLGQIGRNQPQHF

j_call: TRBJ2-1
d_call: -
v_call: TRBV7-2
clone_size: -
cdr3_nt: TGTGCCAGCAGCTTAGCGTTACTTGGAGCTCGGGAGCAGTTCTTC
cdr3_aa: CASSLALLGAREQFF

j_call: TRBJ1-2
d_call: -
v_call: TRBV21-1
clone_size: few
cdr3_nt: TGTGCCAGCAGCGGCTCCACGGGGTCTGAACAATGTGCTAACTATGGCTACACCTTC
cdr3_aa: CASSGSTGSEQCANYGYTF

j_call: TRBJ1-1
d_call: -
v_call: TRBV20-1
clone_size: few
cdr3_nt: TGCAGTGCTAGGGGGGAAAGGGGGTACACTGAAGCTTTCTTT
cdr3_aa: CSARGERGYTEAFF

j_call: TRBJ2-7
d_call: TRBD2
v_call: TRBV11-3
clone_size: -
cdr3_nt: TGTGCCAGCAGCCTTTCGGGGAGCGGGGACTCCTACGAGCAGTACTTC
cdr3_aa: CASSLSGSGDSYEQYF

j_call: TRBJ2-5
d_call: -
v_call: TRBV11-2
clone_size: -
cdr3_nt: TGTGCCAGCAGCCTCGGGCCGTCAGGGTCTGAGACCCAGTACTTC
cdr3_aa: CASSLGPSGSETQYF

j_call: TRBJ1-4
d_call: TRBD1
v_call: TRBV20-1
clone_size: -
cdr3_nt: TGCAGTGCGGCCGGGACAGGGGGAGAAAAACTGTTTTTT
cdr3_aa: CSAAGTGGEKLFF

j_call: TRBJ1-5
d_call: -
v_call: TRBV19
clone_size: -
cdr3_nt: TGTGCCAGTAGTATCCTCCTTAGCAATCAGCCCCAGCATTTT
cdr3_aa: CASSILLSNQPQHF

j_call: TRBJ1-1
d_call: -
v_call: TRBV20-1
clone_size: once
cdr3_nt: TGCAGTGCTAGAGAAGGGAACACTGAAGCTTTCTTT
cdr3_aa: CSAREGNTEAFF

j_call: TRBJ2-3
d_call: -
v_call: TRBV7-3
clone_size: -
cdr3_nt: TGTGCCAGCAGCTCAAAGACAGGCGGGGATACGCAGTATTTT
cdr3_aa: CASSSKTGGDTQYF

j_call: TRBJ1-1
d_call: -
v_call: TRBV25-1
clone_size: -
cdr3_nt: TGTGCCAGCAGTGATGGGGGCAAGAATGAAGCTTTCTTT
cdr3_aa: CASSDGGKNEAFF

j_call: TRBJ1-5
d_call: -
v_call: TRBV5-6
clone_size: -
cdr3_nt: TGTGCCAGCAGCCTCTATTCCGGCCGTGTGGGGCAGCCCCAGCATTTT
cdr3_aa: CASSLYSGRVGQPQHF

j_call: TRBJ1-5
d_call: -
v_call: TRBV5-1
clone_size: -
cdr3_nt: TGCGCCAGCAGCTTGCTGGCAGGGCATCAGCCCCAGCATTTT
cdr3_aa: CASSLLAGHQPQHF

j_call: TRBJ2-7
d_call: -
v_call: TRBV6-5
clone_size: -
cdr3_nt: TGTGCCAGCAGTTACGAGGGCCCAGCGCACGAGCAGTACTTC
cdr3_aa: CASSYEGPAHEQYF

j_call: TRBJ1-1
d_call: TRBD1
v_call: TRBV10-3
clone_size: once
cdr3_nt: TGTGCCATCGGACAGGGACCCACTGAAGCTTTCTTT
cdr3_aa: CAIGQGPTEAFF

j_call: TRBJ2-5
d_call: TRBD2
v_call: TRBV20-1
clone_size: -
cdr3_nt: TGCAGTGCTAGAGATGCGGGAGTGGCTGTTAGCGAGACCCAGTACTTC
cdr3_aa: CSARDAGVAVSETQYF

j_call: TRBJ2-2
d_call: -
v_call: TRBV27
clone_size: -
cdr3_nt: TGTGCCAGCGCCTTGAATAGGAACACCGGGGAGCTGTTTTTT
cdr3_aa: CASALNRNTGELFF

j_call: TRBJ2-2
d_call: -
v_call: TRBV7-9
clone_size: -
cdr3_nt: TGTGCCAGCAGCCCAAACCGGAGGGAGCTGTTTTTT
cdr3_aa: CASSPNRRELFF

j_call: TRBJ1-1
d_call: -
v_call: TRBV7-2
clone_size: few
cdr3_nt: TGTGCCAGCAGACCCGGACAGCCGAACACTGAAGCTTTCTTT
cdr3_aa: CASRPGQPNTEAFF

j_call: TRBJ2-3
d_call: -
v_call: TRBV10-1
clone_size: few
cdr3_nt: TGCGCCACCTCTCCATCCATCACAGATACGCAGTATTTT
cdr3_aa: CATSPSITDTQYF

j_call: TRBJ1-5
d_call: -
v_call: TRBV6-5
clone_size: few
cdr3_nt: TGTGCCAGCAGTTACTCGGGGGCTCAGCCCCAGCATTTT
cdr3_aa: CASSYSGAQPQHF

j_call: TRBJ2-5
d_call: -
v_call: TRBV7-2
clone_size: -
cdr3_nt: TGTGCCAGCAGCGGAGGGCCGCAGACCCAGTACTTC
cdr3_aa: CASSGGPQTQYF

j_call: TRBJ2-2
d_call: TRBD2
v_call: TRBV19
clone_size: -
cdr3_nt: TGTGCCAGTAGTATGCTCCTAGCGGGTGCCACCGGGGAGCTGTTTTTT
cdr3_aa: CASSMLLAGATGELFF

j_call: TRBJ1-2
d_call: -
v_call: TRBV6-1
clone_size: few
cdr3_nt: TGTGCCAGCATCGGCTATGGCTACACCTTC
cdr3_aa: CASIGYGYTF

j_call: TRBJ2-5
d_call: -
v_call: TRBV7-6
clone_size: -
cdr3_nt: TGTGCCAGCACCCTCGCCGCTTCGGGTTACAGGGGCGGAGGGGAGACCCAGTACTTC
cdr3_aa: CASTLAASGYRGGGETQYF

j_call: TRBJ2-7
d_call: -
v_call: TRBV4-3
clone_size: -
cdr3_nt: TGCGCCAGCAGCCAAGATGGGGGGGGCGGGACCTACGAGCAGTACTTC
cdr3_aa: CASSQDGGGGTYEQYF

j_call: TRBJ2-5
d_call: TRBD1
v_call: TRBV11-3
clone_size: -
cdr3_nt: TGTGCCAGCAGCTTAGGGGGACAGCACCAAGAGACCCAGTACTTC
cdr3_aa: CASSLGGQHQETQYF